The rows below give T cell receptor beta chains drawn from one sample of a study of cytomegalovirus exposure and HLA in healthy donors. Produced via immunoSEQ multiplex PCR; TCRdb's table is partial and in-frame only. The sample has roughly 150,000 clones, roughly 70% seen once. Specimen: PBMCs. These receptor sequences come from a man younger than 40 in good health and CMV-seronegative. CDR3s include the opening cysteine and the closing phenylalanine or tryptophan. Each record gives: CDR3 length, V gene, D gene, J gene, clone size, CDR3 protein, CDR3 DNA. A D gene is named only where the DNA matches it firmly. Clone size, where shown, is once, few, many, or a class for clones that have expanded.

15,TRBV6-1,TRBD2,TRBJ2-3,once,CASSLAGGSTDTQYF,TGTGCCAGCAGTCTAGCGGGAGGGAGCACAGATACGCAGTATTTT
13,TRBV5-1,NA,TRBJ1-1,NA,CASSLPEVTEAFF,TGCGCCAGCAGCTTACCAGAGGTCACTGAAGCTTTCTTT
14,TRBV11-2,TRBD1,TRBJ1-2,NA,CASSSSDRSYGYTF,TGTGCCAGCAGCTCCTCGGACAGGAGCTATGGCTACACCTTC
16,TRBV6-4,NA,TRBJ2-6,NA,CASSDSDISGANVLTF,TGTGCCAGCAGTGACTCGGACATCTCTGGGGCCAACGTCCTGACTTTC
14,TRBV5-5,TRBD1,TRBJ1-1,NA,CASSGTGGPPGAFF,TGTGCCAGCAGCGGGACAGGGGGCCCCCCAGGAGCTTTCTTT
16,TRBV27,NA,TRBJ1-5,few,CASSLGGAYSNQPQHF,TGTGCCAGCAGTTTAGGGGGGGCCTATAGCAATCAGCCCCAGCATTTT
11,TRBV25-1,NA,TRBJ1-1,NA,CASSYGTEAFF,TGTGCCAGCAGTTACGGCACTGAAGCTTTCTTT
17,TRBV7-3,NA,TRBJ2-1,NA,CASSLMGGVGAYNEQFF,TGTGCCAGCAGCTTAATGGGAGGAGTGGGGGCCTACAATGAGCAGTTCTTC
16,TRBV4-2,NA,TRBJ2-7,once,CASSQDSGLYRYEQYF,TGTGCCAGCAGCCAAGATAGCGGACTTTACCGTTACGAGCAGTACTTC
14,TRBV14,NA,TRBJ2-7,once,CASSQETVSYEQYF,TGTGCCAGCAGCCAAGAGACAGTCTCCTACGAGCAGTACTTC
16,TRBV19,NA,TRBJ1-1,few,CASSNHGQGGSTEAFF,TGTGCCAGTAGTAACCATGGCCAGGGAGGGAGCACTGAAGCTTTCTTT
14,TRBV6-1,NA,TRBJ1-2,few,CASSVQGLSYGYTF,TGTGCCAGCAGCGTACAGGGTTTAAGCTATGGCTACACCTTC
14,TRBV5-5,TRBD1,TRBJ1-4,NA,CASTMTGTSEKLFF,TGTGCCAGCACCATGACAGGGACCTCCGAAAAACTGTTTTTT
16,TRBV7-8,NA,TRBJ1-6,NA,CASSLVGRGEQSPLHF,TGTGCCAGCAGCTTAGTGGGGCGGGGGGAGCAATCACCCCTCCACTTT
19,TRBV27,NA,TRBJ1-6,NA,CASSLIWGGPTRLPSPLHF,TGTGCCAGCAGTTTGATTTGGGGGGGGCCGACGAGGCTACCCTCGCCCCTCCACTTT
16,TRBV15,TRBD2,TRBJ2-7,NA,CATSRGGGGPTGKQYF,TGTGCCACCAGCAGAGGGGGGGGAGGGCCAACCGGCAAGCAGTACTTC
14,TRBV6-5,NA,TRBJ2-2,NA,CATLTSANTGELFF,TGTGCCACCCTGACCAGCGCGAACACCGGGGAGCTGTTTTTT
16,TRBV5-1,NA,TRBJ2-3,NA,CASSLPDAGNTDTQYF,TGCGCCAGCAGCTTGCCCGACGCAGGGAACACAGATACGCAGTATTTT
14,TRBV19,TRBD1,TRBJ2-7,NA,CASSIDRGHHEQYF,TGTGCCAGTAGTATAGACAGGGGGCATCACGAGCAGTACTTC
16,TRBV28,TRBD2,TRBJ2-7,NA,CASSLSGTSVSYEQYF,TGTGCCAGCAGTTTATCAGGGACTAGCGTATCCTACGAGCAGTACTTC
15,TRBV5-1,TRBD2,TRBJ2-1,once,CASSLSGGDYNEQFF,TGCGCCAGCAGCCTTAGCGGGGGGGACTACAATGAGCAGTTCTTC
16,TRBV6-5,NA,TRBJ2-1,NA,CASSYSTVGGYNEQFF,TGTGCCAGCAGTTACTCGACGGTCGGGGGCTACAATGAGCAGTTCTTC
15,TRBV5-6,NA,TRBJ1-1,NA,CASSPGGRSNTEAFF,TGTGCCAGCAGCCCGGGGGGCCGCTCGAACACTGAAGCTTTCTTT
14,TRBV13,TRBD1,TRBJ1-2,NA,CASSHMDRGYGYTF,TGTGCCAGCAGCCACATGGACAGGGGCTATGGCTACACCTTC
13,TRBV7-3,NA,TRBJ2-5,NA,CASSSGRSPTQYF,TGTGCCAGCAGCAGCGGACGTTCTCCCACCCAGTACTTC
18,TRBV27,TRBD1,TRBJ2-7,NA,CASSLRDPGNRGDYEQYF,TGTGCCAGCAGTTTAAGAGATCCCGGAAACAGGGGGGACTACGAGCAGTACTTC
12,TRBV29-1,TRBD1,TRBJ2-7,NA,CSSTGGADEQYF,TGCAGCTCGACAGGGGGCGCGGACGAGCAGTACTTC
13,TRBV19,NA,TRBJ2-1,NA,CASSIAGLAEQFF,TGTGCCAGTAGCATAGCCGGTCTAGCGGAGCAGTTCTTC
15,TRBV6-5,TRBD2,TRBJ2-3,NA,CASSYSGRATDTQYF,TGTGCCAGCAGTTATAGCGGGAGAGCCACAGATACGCAGTATTTT
14,TRBV5-1,NA,TRBJ1-1,NA,CASSPGVPGTEAFF,TGCGCCAGCAGCCCGGGTGTTCCCGGGACTGAAGCTTTCTTT
17,TRBV9,TRBD1,TRBJ1-2,NA,CASSGTGTGPSLSGYTF,TGTGCCAGCAGCGGGACCGGGACAGGGCCGAGCCTCTCTGGCTACACCTTC
15,TRBV4-1,TRBD1,TRBJ2-5,NA,CASSTGQGVTETQYF,TGCGCCAGCAGCACGGGACAGGGGGTAACTGAGACCCAGTACTTC
13,TRBV7-8,TRBD2,TRBJ2-7,few,CASSPSGNYEQYF,TGTGCCAGCAGCCCTAGCGGGAACTACGAGCAGTACTTC
14,TRBV5-1,NA,TRBJ2-1,NA,CASTSETGYNEQFF,TGCGCCAGCACCTCCGAGACGGGCTACAATGAGCAGTTCTTC
17,TRBV4-2,TRBD2,TRBJ2-3,NA,CASSQSPAGDITDTQYF,TGTGCCAGCAGCCAATCCCCAGCGGGAGACATCACAGATACGCAGTATTTT
14,TRBV2,NA,TRBJ1-5,NA,CASSAGTFNQPQHF,TGTGCCAGCAGTGCGGGGACATTCAATCAGCCCCAGCATTTT
14,TRBV5-1,NA,TRBJ1-4,few,CASSPPGTNEKLFF,TGCGCCAGCAGCCCCCCGGGAACTAATGAAAAACTGTTTTTT
16,TRBV10-3,TRBD1,TRBJ2-2,NA,CAISEPGQANTGELFF,TGTGCCATCAGCGAACCGGGACAGGCGAACACCGGGGAGCTGTTTTTT
15,TRBV7-7,NA,TRBJ2-1,NA,CASSPDPSAHNEQFF,TGTGCCAGCAGCCCAGACCCTAGCGCCCACAATGAGCAGTTCTTC
16,TRBV28,TRBD2,TRBJ2-7,NA,CASSSGLAGLSYEQYF,TGTGCCAGCAGTTCGGGACTAGCGGGACTCTCCTACGAGCAGTACTTC
13,TRBV5-1,TRBD2,TRBJ2-3,NA,CASSARGGDTQYF,TGCGCCAGCAGCGCGCGGGGGGGGGATACGCAGTATTTT
12,TRBV6-5,TRBD2,TRBJ2-7,once,CAISSGSGEQYF,TGTGCCATATCTAGCGGGAGTGGTGAGCAGTACTTC
13,TRBV2,NA,TRBJ1-5,NA,CASSPMRVRPQHF,TGTGCCAGCAGCCCCATGCGGGTACGGCCCCAGCATTTT
13,TRBV5-1,NA,TRBJ1-2,NA,CASSLDSLYGYTF,TGCGCCAGCAGCTTGGACAGCCTCTATGGCTACACCTTC
13,TRBV2,NA,TRBJ1-4,NA,CASSEGYQEKLFF,TGTGCCAGCAGTGAAGGATACCAGGAAAAACTGTTTTTT
11,TRBV28,NA,TRBJ1-2,NA,CASRTGGGYTF,TGTGCCAGCAGGACTGGTGGAGGCTACACCTTC
13,TRBV28,NA,TRBJ1-2,NA,CASGQGPNYGYTF,TGTGCCAGCGGTCAGGGCCCTAACTATGGCTACACCTTC
14,TRBV5-1,NA,TRBJ2-1,once,CASRQRDTYNEQFF,TGCGCCAGCAGACAGAGGGACACCTACAATGAGCAGTTCTTC
16,TRBV5-6,NA,TRBJ1-1,few,CASSGGAGRTNTEVFF,TGTGCCAGCAGCGGTGGGGCAGGTCGCACGAACACTGAAGTTTTCTTT
14,TRBV6-5,NA,TRBJ1-4,NA,CASSSRDSHEKLFF,TGTGCCAGCAGTTCCCGGGACTCTCATGAAAAACTGTTTTTT
15,TRBV5-4,NA,TRBJ1-1,NA,CASSLAPGGGTEAFF,TGTGCCAGCAGCTTGGCCCCGGGGGGAGGCACTGAAGCTTTCTTT
13,TRBV7-2,NA,TRBJ2-1,NA,CASTPFPPNEQFF,TGTGCCAGCACCCCCTTTCCCCCCAATGAGCAGTTCTTC
14,TRBV6-1,TRBD1,TRBJ1-1,NA,CASSVTGATTEAFF,TGTGCCAGCAGTGTTACAGGGGCAACCACTGAAGCTTTCTTT
14,TRBV5-4,NA,TRBJ1-3,NA,CASSLDPSEGTLYF,TGTGCCAGCAGCTTGGATCCTTCGGAGGGGACCCTATATTTT
14,TRBV11-3,NA,TRBJ2-3,NA,CASSLGQATDTQYF,TGTGCCAGCAGCTTAGGTCAGGCCACAGATACGCAGTATTTT
15,TRBV5-8,TRBD1,TRBJ2-1,NA,CASRSPGQGLNEQFF,TGTGCCAGCAGATCACCGGGACAGGGTCTAAATGAGCAGTTCTTC
15,TRBV9,TRBD1,TRBJ1-2,NA,CASSTGTGTLYGYTF,TGTGCCAGCAGCACCGGGACAGGAACTCTCTATGGCTACACCTTC
17,TRBV5-1,NA,TRBJ2-2,NA,CASTFTGTRLNTGELFF,TGCGCCAGCACCTTCACCGGGACACGACTAAACACCGGGGAGCTGTTTTTT